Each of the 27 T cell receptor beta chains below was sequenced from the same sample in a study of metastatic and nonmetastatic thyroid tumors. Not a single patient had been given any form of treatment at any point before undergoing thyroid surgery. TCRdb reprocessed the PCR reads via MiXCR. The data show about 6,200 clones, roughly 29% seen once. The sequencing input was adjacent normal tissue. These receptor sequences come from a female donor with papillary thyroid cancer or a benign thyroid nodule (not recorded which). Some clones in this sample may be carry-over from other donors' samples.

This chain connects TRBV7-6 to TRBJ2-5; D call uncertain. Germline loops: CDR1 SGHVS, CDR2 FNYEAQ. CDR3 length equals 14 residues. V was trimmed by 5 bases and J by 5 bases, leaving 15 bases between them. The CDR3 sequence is CASSLSGDRETQYF. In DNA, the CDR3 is TGTGCCAGCAGCCTCTCTGGTGACCGGGAGACCCAGTACTTC. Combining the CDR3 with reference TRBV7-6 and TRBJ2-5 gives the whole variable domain GAGVSQSPRYKVTKRGQDVALRCDPISGHVSLYWYRQALGQGPEFLTYFNYEAQQDKSGLPNDRFSAERPEGSISTLTIQRTEQRDSAMYRCASSLSGDRETQYFGPGTRLLVL.

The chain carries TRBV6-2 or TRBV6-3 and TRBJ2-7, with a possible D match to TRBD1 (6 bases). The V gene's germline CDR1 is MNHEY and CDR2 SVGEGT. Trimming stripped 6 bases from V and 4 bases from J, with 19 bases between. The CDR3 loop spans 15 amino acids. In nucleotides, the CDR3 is TGTGCCAGCAGCTCCCCACAGGGTAGTAGGTACGAGCAGTACTTC. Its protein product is CASSSPQGSRYEQYF.

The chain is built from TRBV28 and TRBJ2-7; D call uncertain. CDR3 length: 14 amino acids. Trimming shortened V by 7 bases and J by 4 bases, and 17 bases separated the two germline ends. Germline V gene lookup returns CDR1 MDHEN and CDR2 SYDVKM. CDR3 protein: CASTDSTESYEQYV. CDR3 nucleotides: TGTGCCAGCACAGACTCGACTGAAAGTTACGAGCAGTACGTC.

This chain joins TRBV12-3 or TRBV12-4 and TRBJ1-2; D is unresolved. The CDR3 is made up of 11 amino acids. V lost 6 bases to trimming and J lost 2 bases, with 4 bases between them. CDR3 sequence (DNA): TGTGCCAGCAGGAAAAACTATGGCTACACCTTC. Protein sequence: CASRKNYGYTF.

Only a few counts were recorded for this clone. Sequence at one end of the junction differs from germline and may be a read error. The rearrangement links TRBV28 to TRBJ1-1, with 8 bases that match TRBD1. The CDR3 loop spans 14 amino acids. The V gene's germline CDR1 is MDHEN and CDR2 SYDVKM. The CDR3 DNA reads TGTTCCAGCAGTGAGACAGGGGAGGGCACTGAAGCTTTCTTT. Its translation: CSSSETGEGTEAFF.

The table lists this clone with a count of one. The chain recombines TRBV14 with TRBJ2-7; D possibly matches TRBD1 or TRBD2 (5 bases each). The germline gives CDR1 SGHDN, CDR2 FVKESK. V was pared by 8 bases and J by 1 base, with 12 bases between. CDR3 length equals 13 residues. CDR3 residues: CASQLGPSYEQYF. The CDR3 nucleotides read TGTGCCAGCCAACTGGGACCATCCTACGAGCAGTACTTC.

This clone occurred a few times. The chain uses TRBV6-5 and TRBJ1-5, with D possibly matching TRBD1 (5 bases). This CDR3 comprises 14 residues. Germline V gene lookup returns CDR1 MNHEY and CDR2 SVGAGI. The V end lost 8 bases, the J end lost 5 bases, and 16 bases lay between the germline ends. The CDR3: CASGFWQGYQPQHF. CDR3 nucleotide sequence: TGTGCCAGCGGTTTCTGGCAGGGATATCAGCCCCAGCATTTT.

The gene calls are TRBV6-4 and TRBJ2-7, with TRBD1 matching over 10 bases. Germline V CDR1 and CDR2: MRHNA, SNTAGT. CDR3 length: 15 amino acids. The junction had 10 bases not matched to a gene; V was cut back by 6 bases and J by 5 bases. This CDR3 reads CASRPPGQGRNEQYF. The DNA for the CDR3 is TGTGCCAGCAGACCGCCGGGACAGGGGAGGAACGAGCAGTACTTC.

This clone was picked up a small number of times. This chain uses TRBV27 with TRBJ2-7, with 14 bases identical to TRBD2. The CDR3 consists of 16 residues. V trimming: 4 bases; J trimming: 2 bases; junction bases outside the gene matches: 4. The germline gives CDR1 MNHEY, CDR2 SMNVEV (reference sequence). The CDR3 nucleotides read TGTGCCAGCAGTTCGGGACTAGCGGGGGCTCCCTACGAGCAGTACTTC. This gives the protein CASSSGLAGAPYEQYF.

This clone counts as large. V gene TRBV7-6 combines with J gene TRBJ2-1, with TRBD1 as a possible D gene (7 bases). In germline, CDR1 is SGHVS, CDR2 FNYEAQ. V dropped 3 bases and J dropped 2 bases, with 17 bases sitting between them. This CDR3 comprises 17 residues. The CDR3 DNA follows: TGTGCCAGCAGCTTGGTAACAGGGGACTCTCCCTACAATGAGCAGTTCTTC. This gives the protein CASSLVTGDSPYNEQFF. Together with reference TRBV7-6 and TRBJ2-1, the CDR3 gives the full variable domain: GAGVSQSPRYKVTKRGQDVALRCDPISGHVSLYWYRQALGQGPEFLTYFNYEAQQDKSGLPNDRFSAERPEGSISTLTIQRTEQRDSAMYRCASSLVTGDSPYNEQFFGPGTRLTVL.

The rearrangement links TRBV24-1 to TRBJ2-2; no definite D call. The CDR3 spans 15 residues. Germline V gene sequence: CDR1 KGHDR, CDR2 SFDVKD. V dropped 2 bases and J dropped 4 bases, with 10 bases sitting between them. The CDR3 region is CATSDSRQFTGELFF. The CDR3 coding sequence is TGTGCCACCAGTGATTCAAGGCAATTCACCGGGGAGCTGTTTTTT.

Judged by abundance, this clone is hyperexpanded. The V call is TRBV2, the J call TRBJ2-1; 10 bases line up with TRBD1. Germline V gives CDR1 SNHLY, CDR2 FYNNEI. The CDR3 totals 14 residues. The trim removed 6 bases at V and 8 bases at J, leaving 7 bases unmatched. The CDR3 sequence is CASRDGQGVDEQFF. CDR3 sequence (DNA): TGTGCCAGCAGGGATGGACAGGGGGTGGATGAGCAGTTCTTC.

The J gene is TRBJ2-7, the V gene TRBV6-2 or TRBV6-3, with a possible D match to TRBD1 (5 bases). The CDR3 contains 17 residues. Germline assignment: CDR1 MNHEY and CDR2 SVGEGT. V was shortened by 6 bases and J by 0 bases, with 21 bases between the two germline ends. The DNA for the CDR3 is TGTGCCAGCAGGGCCGATGATATTCTGACAGACTCCTACGAGCAGTACTTC. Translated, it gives CASRADDILTDSYEQYF.

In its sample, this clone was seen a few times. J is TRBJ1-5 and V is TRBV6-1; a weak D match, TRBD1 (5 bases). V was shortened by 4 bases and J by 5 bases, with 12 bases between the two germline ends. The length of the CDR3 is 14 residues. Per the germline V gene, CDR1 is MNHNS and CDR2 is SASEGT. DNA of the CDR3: TGTGCCAGCAGTGTGGACATATTCCATCAGCCCCAGCATTTT. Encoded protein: CASSVDIFHQPQHF.

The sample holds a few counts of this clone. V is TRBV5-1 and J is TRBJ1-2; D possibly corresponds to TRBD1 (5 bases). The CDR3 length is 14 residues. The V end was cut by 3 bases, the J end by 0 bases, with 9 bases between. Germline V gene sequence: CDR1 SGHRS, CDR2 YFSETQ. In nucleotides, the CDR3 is TGCGCCAGCAGCTCGACAGAAGCTAACTATGGCTACACCTTC. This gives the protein CASSSTEANYGYTF.

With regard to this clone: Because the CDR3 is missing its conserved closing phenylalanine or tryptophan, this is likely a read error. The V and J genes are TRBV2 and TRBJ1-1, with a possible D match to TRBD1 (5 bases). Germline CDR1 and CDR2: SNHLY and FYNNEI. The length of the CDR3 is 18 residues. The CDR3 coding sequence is TGTACCAGCAGTGACAGCCTTTCCCAAGGGGCATTGAACACTGTAGCTTTCTCT. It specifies CTSSDSLSQGALNTVAFS.

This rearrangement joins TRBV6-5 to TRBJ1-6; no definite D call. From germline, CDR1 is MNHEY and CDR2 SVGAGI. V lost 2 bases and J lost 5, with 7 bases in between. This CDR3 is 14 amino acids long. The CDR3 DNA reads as TGTGCCAGCAGTTACGTTAGAGATAATTCACCCCTCCACTTT. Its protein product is CASSYVRDNSPLHF.

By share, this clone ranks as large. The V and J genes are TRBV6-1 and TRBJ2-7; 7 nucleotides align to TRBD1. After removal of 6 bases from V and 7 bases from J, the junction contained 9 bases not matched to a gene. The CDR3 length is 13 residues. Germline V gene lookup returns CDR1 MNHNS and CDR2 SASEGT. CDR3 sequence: CASRRDSVREQYF. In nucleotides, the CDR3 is TGTGCCAGCAGACGGGACAGTGTTAGGGAGCAGTACTTC.

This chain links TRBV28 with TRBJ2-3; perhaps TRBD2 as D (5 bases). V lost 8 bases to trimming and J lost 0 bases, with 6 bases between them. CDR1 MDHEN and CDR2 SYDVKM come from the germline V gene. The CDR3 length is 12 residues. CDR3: CASGLSTDTQYF. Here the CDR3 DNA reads TGTGCCAGCGGACTCAGCACAGATACGCAGTATTTT.

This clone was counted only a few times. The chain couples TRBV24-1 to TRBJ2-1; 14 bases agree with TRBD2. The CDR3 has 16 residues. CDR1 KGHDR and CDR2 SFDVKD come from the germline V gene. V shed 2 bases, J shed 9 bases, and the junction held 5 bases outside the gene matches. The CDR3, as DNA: TGTGCCACCAGTGATTGGACTAGCGGGAGGAGACCTGAGCAGTTCTTC. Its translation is CATSDWTSGRRPEQFF.

The CDR3 loop reads CASSYDARQGSYGYTF. As DNA, the CDR3 is TGTGCCAGCAGTTACGATGCCCGACAGGGAAGCTATGGCTACACCTTC. This chain links TRBV6-6 with TRBJ1-2, with 7 bases that match TRBD1. Germline lookup yields CDR1 MNHNY and CDR2 SVGAGI (reference sequence). The CDR3 has 16 residues. Trimming took 2 bases from V and 4 from J; bases not matched to a gene: 10.

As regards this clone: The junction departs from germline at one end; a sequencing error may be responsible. CDR3 nucleotides: TGCCTTGAGCCGGGACTAGCGGGGGAGAACACCGGGGAGCTGTTTTTT. Its translation is CLEPGLAGENTGELFF. The rearrangement links TRBV30 to TRBJ2-2, with 14 bases fitting TRBD2. The CDR3 spans 16 residues. Germline CDR1 reads GTSNPN; CDR2 reads SVGIG (reference sequence).

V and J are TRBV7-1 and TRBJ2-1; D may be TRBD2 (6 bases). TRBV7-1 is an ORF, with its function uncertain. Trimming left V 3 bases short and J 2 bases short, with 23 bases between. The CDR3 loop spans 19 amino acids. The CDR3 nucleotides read TGTGCCAGCAGCTCCATAGGGATCAGGCCGGGACTGACCTACAATGAGCAGTTCTTC. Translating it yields CASSSIGIRPGLTYNEQFF.

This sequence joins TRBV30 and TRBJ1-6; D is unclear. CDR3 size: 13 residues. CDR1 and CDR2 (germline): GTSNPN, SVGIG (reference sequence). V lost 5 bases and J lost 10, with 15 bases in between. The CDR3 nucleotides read TGTGCCTGGGGTAGGACCCAGGAATCACCCCTCCACTTT. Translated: CAWGRTQESPLHF.

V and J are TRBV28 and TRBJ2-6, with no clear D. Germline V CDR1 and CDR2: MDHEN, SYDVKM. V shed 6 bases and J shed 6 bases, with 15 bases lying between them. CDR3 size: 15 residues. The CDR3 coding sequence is TGTGCCAGCAGACGGACGGCCGCCTCGGCCAACGTCCTGACTTTC. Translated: CASRRTAASANVLTF.

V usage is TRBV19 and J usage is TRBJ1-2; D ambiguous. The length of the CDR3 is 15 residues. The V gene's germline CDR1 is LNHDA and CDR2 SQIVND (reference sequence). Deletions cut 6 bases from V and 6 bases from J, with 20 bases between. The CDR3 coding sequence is TGTGCCAGTAGCCTTGACAAGAGGCTGGGCCATGGCTACACCTTC. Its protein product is CASSLDKRLGHGYTF.

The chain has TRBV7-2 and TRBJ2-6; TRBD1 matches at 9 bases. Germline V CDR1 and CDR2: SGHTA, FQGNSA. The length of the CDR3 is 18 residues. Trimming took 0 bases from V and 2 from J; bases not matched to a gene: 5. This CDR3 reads CASSLAGQGSAGANVLTF. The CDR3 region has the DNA TGTGCCAGCAGCTTAGCGGGACAGGGTTCAGCTGGGGCCAACGTCCTGACTTTC.